This is a list of T cell receptor beta chains from one sample in a study of T cell responses to AZD1222 COVID-19 vaccine. The repertoire was sequenced with immunoSEQ multiplex PCR; TCRdb's copy has only in-frame clones and lacks some. This sample carries tens of thousands of clones, around three quarters of them seen once, and the ten largest clones take over 13%. This sample comprised peripheral blood, obtained on day 0 of AZD1222 vaccination. The receptors shown here come from an adult in good health. The CDR3 runs from the conserved cysteine through the conserved F or W.

TRBJ1-5 | TRBV6-2/TRBV6-3 | CASSYTQRNQPQHF
TRBJ1-4 | TRBV7-9 | CASSLGGQRNEKLFF
TRBJ1-1 | TRBV16 | CASSQPTGRHTEAFF
TRBJ1-2 | TRBV29-1 | CSVEDREQGANYGYTF
TRBJ1-1 | TRBV6-2/TRBV6-3 | CASSSQGGGTEAFF
TRBJ2-3 | TRBV14 | CASSLGGRGDTQYF
TRBJ2-1 | TRBV7-8 | CASSLGISSGAYNEQFF
TRBJ1-5 | TRBV30 | CAWSGAQEFHSNQPQHF
TRBJ1-2 | TRBV18 | CASSQGQVYGYTF
TRBJ2-3 | TRBV7-2 | CASSPRQLTGGTDTQYF
TRBJ2-2 | TRBV19 | CASRSDGRWGKTGELFF
TRBJ2-6 | TRBV7-6 | CASSQGVYSGANVLTF
TRBJ2-3 | TRBV4-3 | CASSLTDRATSTDTQYF
TRBJ2-2 | TRBV5-1 | CASSLGQGRNTGELFF
TRBJ1-2 | TRBV10-3 | CAISDNYGYTF
TRBJ2-7 | TRBV19 | CASSSIQGGEQYF
TRBJ2-7 | TRBV5-5 | CASSGTALYEQYF
TRBJ2-2 | TRBV5-1 | CASRTRNGELFF
TRBJ1-2 | TRBV10-3 | CAISEWGKGYGYTF
TRBJ1-5 | TRBV5-4 | CASSPGAGRDQPQHF
TRBJ2-7 | TRBV27 | CASSLGHEQYF
TRBJ1-1 | TRBV6-2/TRBV6-3 | CASSPGPWRTEAFF
TRBJ1-5 | TRBV28 | CASSLTGQPQHF
TRBJ2-5 | TRBV5-6 | CASSAAGRETQYF
TRBJ1-2 | TRBV10-3 | CAISEPDGTNYGYTF
TRBJ1-5 | TRBV27 | CASSFSGGRGQPQHF
TRBJ2-7 | TRBV5-4 | CASSTDRGYEQYF
TRBJ2-3 | TRBV29-1 | CSVSGRAAGPTDTQYF
TRBJ2-7 | TRBV27 | CASRPGHSTYEQYF
TRBJ2-7 | TRBV5-6 | CASSLLGQSYEQYF
TRBJ1-4 | TRBV27 | CASSFQGRNEKLFF
TRBJ2-5 | TRBV6-5 | CASSLVGGGQETQYF
TRBJ2-7 | TRBV6-5 | CASSYYSGEQYF
TRBJ1-1 | TRBV5-4 | CASSFGTEAFF
TRBJ2-3 | TRBV19 | CASSTPPGAGDTQYF
TRBJ2-7 | TRBV21-1 | CASSKKSRCSTYEQYF
TRBJ1-2 | TRBV7-9 | CAIDPVATEDYGYTF
TRBJ2-3 | TRBV3-1/TRBV3-2 | CASSQGTLGDTQYF
TRBJ2-7 | TRBV19 | CASSIPGQGVYRQYF
TRBJ2-2 | TRBV12-3/TRBV12-4 | CASSLRQTGELFF
TRBJ1-6 | TRBV6-2/TRBV6-3 | CASSTGTGYSPLHF
TRBJ1-2 | TRBV2 | CASSEGQAYYGYTF
TRBJ1-1 | TRBV3-1/TRBV3-2 | CASSTTGNTEAFF
TRBJ1-5 | TRBV7-9 | CASSLQAGNQPQHF
TRBJ1-1 | TRBV7-9 | CASSPDKTEAFF
TRBJ2-7 | TRBV5-4 | CASSLGGSTGGEQYF
TRBJ1-2 | TRBV27 | CASSRTGVDGYTF
TRBJ1-5 | TRBV28 | CASRLRQGGNQPQHF